The next 14 T cell receptor beta chains were all read from a single sample in a study of shared clonotypes between healthy human individuals (dated by TCRdb to the early 2020s). Receptor libraries were prepared by the immunoSEQ multiplex PCR assay. TCRdb retrieved this table from immuneACCESS and kept in-frame rearrangements only. Not all clones are present; in checked studies, unresolved V genes account for under half, and no reason is known for the remainder. The sample includes about 340,000 clones, with about 70% observed a single time. 8% to 13% of the sample is taken by the ten largest. Sequenced material: memory CD4+ T cells sorted from blood. The cell subset or site label, as the study defines it: CD45RA-negative fraction. These receptors were obtained from a man aged 25 to 40 in good health.

The chain combines TRBV28 with TRBJ2-2, with 11 bases identical to TRBD1. V lost 5 bases, J lost 7 bases, and 12 bases stayed unmatched. Per germline, CDR1 MDHEN and CDR2 SYDVKM. The CDR3 sequence is 17 residues long. CDR3 sequence: CASSPPDRGRFNGELFF. For the CDR3, the DNA is TGTGCCAGCAGTCCCCCGGACAGGGGGCGGTTTAACGGGGAGCTGTTTTTT. The entire variable domain, with the rest obtained from reference TRBV28 and TRBJ2-2, is as follows: DVKVTQSSRYLVKRTGEKVFLECVQDMDHENMFWYRQDPGLGLRLIYFSYDVKMKEKGDIPEGYSVSREKKERFSLILESASTNQTSMYLCASSPPDRGRFNGELFFGEGSRLTVL.

The V and J genes are TRBV11-3 and TRBJ2-2, with 7 bases that match TRBD1. The CDR3 totals 14 residues. Looked up from germline, CDR1 is SGHNT and CDR2 is YENEEA. J was trimmed by 5 bases and V by 5 bases; bases with no gene match: 5. The CDR3 spells CASSLGTATGELFF. The CDR3 DNA follows: TGTGCCAGCAGCCTCGGGACAGCAACCGGGGAGCTGTTTTTT.

About this clone: The sample contains more than one DNA sequence encoding this CDR3. This chain links TRBV11-3 with TRBJ2-5, with 7 bases aligning to TRBD2. V shed 5 bases and J 1 base; nucleotides not matched to a gene: 4. Germline CDR1 and CDR2: SGHNT and YENEEA. This CDR3 comprises 14 residues. CDR3 bases: TGTGCCAGCAGCCTCGGGGGGAGCCAAGAGACCCAGTACTTC. It is translated as CASSLGGSQETQYF.

This clone has more than one count but fewer than ten. The chain carries TRBV20-1 and TRBJ2-1, with D unclear. Germline CDR1 is DFQATT and CDR2 is SNEGSKA (reference sequence). The CDR3 loop spans 11 amino acids. V was cut by 7 bases and J by 1 base, with 5 bases left in between. CDR3 sequence (DNA): TGCAGTGGGCCGTCCTACAATGAGCAGTTCTTC. Its translation: CSGPSYNEQFF.

The rearrangement joins TRBV29-1 to TRBJ2-7; D uncertain. Germline CDR1 reads SQVTM; CDR2 reads ANQGSEA. This CDR3 contains 12 residues. V lost 5 bases and J lost 1, with 9 bases in between. For the CDR3, the DNA is TGCAGCGTTCGTCCTAATTCCTACGAGCAGTACTTC. Protein product: CSVRPNSYEQYF.

The chain links TRBV7-2 to TRBJ2-1, with D maybe TRBD1 (5 bases). This CDR3 is 15 amino acids long. The germline V and J ends were trimmed by 5 bases and 6 bases, with 17 bases remaining between them. Germline V CDR1 and CDR2: SGHTA, FQGNSA. This CDR3 reads CASSLGAGPFNEQFF. CDR3 bases: TGTGCCAGCAGCCTAGGGGCAGGGCCCTTCAATGAGCAGTTCTTC.

This clone showed up just a few times. The chain employs TRBV6-4 and TRBJ2-1; D is unclear. CDR1 is MRHNA and CDR2 is SNTAGT in the germline V gene. Between the trimmed V and J ends, which lost 3 bases and 5 bases, there was a span of 8 bases. The CDR3 covers 13 residues. CDR3 sequence (DNA): TGTGCCAGCAGTGAGCAGCTACACAATGAGCAGTTCTTC. Its protein is CASSEQLHNEQFF.

This clone was observed a few times. This CDR3 reads CASSRMAETQYF. DNA of the CDR3: TGTGCCAGCAGCCGGATGGCAGAGACCCAGTACTTC. The chain recombines TRBV2 with TRBJ2-5; the D is unclear. Germline values: CDR1 SNHLY, CDR2 FYNNEI. The CDR3 has 12 residues. With 6 bases removed from V and 4 bases from J, the gap between germline ends came to 9 bases.

The chain recombines TRBV5-1 with TRBJ2-5, with 7 bases identical to TRBD2. The junction had 7 bases not matched to a gene; V was cut back by 0 bases and J by 5 bases. CDR1 is SGHRS and CDR2 is YFSETQ in the germline V gene. The CDR3 consists of 15 residues. CDR3 protein: CASSLDVGEGETQYF. The CDR3 DNA is TGCGCCAGCAGCTTGGATGTAGGGGAGGGTGAGACCCAGTACTTC.

This chain connects TRBV5-1 to TRBJ1-2, with TRBD1 matching 7 bases. V trimming: 3 bases; J trimming: 3 bases; junction bases outside the gene matches: 5. In germline, CDR1 is SGHRS, CDR2 YFSETQ. The CDR3 loop spans 14 amino acids. The chain's CDR3 is CASSSTGTDYGYTF. The CDR3 DNA follows: TGCGCCAGCAGCTCGACAGGGACTGACTATGGCTACACCTTC.

The sample holds many counts of this clone. The chain carries TRBV2 and TRBJ2-7; 10 positions agree with TRBD1. The germline V gene has CDR1 SNHLY and CDR2 FYNNEI. Unmatched junction bases numbered 3, after V lost 3 bases and J lost 4 bases. This CDR3 region has 14 residues. DNA of the CDR3: TGTGCCAGCAGTGACGGGGACAGGGGATACGAGCAGTACTTC. This translates into CASSDGDRGYEQYF.

This clone came up a few times. The rearrangement joins TRBV30 to TRBJ2-7; 8 bases align to TRBD2. Per the germline V gene, CDR1 is GTSNPN and CDR2 is SVGIG (reference sequence). The CDR3 runs 14 residues. The V gene end was trimmed by 0 bases and the J gene end by 5 bases; junction bases not matched to a gene: 6. The CDR3 is CAWSVASGYHEQYF. The DNA for the CDR3 is TGTGCCTGGAGTGTCGCTAGCGGGTACCACGAGCAGTACTTC. Complete variable domain (other parts from reference TRBV30 and TRBJ2-7): SQTIHQWPATLVQPVGSPLSLECTVEGTSNPNLYWYRQAAGRGLQLLFYSVGIGQISSEVPQNLSASRPQDRQFILSSKKLLLSDSGFYLCAWSVASGYHEQYFGPGTRLTVT.

This clone was observed a handful of times. This chain uses TRBV7-9 with TRBJ2-5; D perhaps matches TRBD1 (6 bases). Germline CDR1 and CDR2: SEHNR and FQNEAQ (reference sequence). This CDR3 is built from 15 residues. The ends were cut back, 3 bases at V and 1 base at J, with 12 bases in the middle. The CDR3 DNA follows: TGTGCCAGCAGCTTCGAGACAGGTTCCCAAGAGACCCAGTACTTC. This translates into CASSFETGSQETQYF.

The chain combines TRBV19 with TRBJ1-1; no clear D gene. Deletions cut 6 bases from V and 1 base from J, with 12 bases between. Germline assignment: CDR1 LNHDA and CDR2 SQIVND (reference sequence). The CDR3 loop spans 14 amino acids. CDR3 sequence reads: CASSHRATNTEAFF. CDR3 DNA sequence: TGTGCCAGTAGCCATAGGGCTACGAACACTGAAGCTTTCTTT.